This TCR beta chain was captured by sequencing in a study of blood T cell repertoires in COVID-19. Study context: There were acute and convalescent COVID-19 samples, and they came from the United States, Italy and Spain.

The data were produced by immunoSEQ multiplex PCR, yet TCRdb's version contains in-frame clones alone and is incomplete. Among about 230,000 clones listed, about 83% were seen once. The CDR3 totals 15 residues. Trimming cost V 2 bases and J 7 bases; bases outside gene matches: 5. The V gene's germline CDR1 is SGHRS and CDR2 YFSETQ. The sequence was obtained from a man of 80 years or more with acute or convalescent COVID-19. The sequenced sample was peripheral blood. The J gene is TRBJ2-2, the V gene TRBV5-1; TRBD1 aligns across 10 bases. The CDR3 is CASSFDRGRGGELFF. The CDR3 nucleotides read TGCGCCAGCAGCTTTGACAGGGGGCGTGGCGGGGAGCTGTTTTTT.